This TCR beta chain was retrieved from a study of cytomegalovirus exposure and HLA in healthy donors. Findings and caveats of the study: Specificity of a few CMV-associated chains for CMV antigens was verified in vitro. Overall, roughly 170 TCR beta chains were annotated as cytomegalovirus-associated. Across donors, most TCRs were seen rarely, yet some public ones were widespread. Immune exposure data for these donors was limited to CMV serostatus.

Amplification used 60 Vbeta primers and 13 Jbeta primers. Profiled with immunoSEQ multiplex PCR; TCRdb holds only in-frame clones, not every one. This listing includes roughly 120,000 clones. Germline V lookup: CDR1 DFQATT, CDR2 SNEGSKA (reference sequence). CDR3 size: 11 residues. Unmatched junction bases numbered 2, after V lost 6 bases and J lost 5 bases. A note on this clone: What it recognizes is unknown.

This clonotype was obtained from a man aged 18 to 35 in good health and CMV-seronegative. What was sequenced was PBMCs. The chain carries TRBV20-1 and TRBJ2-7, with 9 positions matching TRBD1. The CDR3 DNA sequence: TGCAGTGCCCGGGACAGGGACGAGCAGTACTTC. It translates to CSARDRDEQYF.